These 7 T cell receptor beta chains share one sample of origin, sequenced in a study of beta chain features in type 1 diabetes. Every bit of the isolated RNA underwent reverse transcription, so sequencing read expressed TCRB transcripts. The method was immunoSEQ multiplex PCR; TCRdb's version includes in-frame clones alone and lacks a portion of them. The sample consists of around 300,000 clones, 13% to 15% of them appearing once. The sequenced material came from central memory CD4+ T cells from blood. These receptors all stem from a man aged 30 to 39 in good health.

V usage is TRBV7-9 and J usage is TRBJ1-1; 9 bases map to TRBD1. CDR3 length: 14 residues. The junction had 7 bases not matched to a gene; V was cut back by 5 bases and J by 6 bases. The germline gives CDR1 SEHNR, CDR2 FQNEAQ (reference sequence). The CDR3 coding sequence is TGTGCCAGCAGCCCGACAGGGGGGCACGCTGAAGCTTTCTTT. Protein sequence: CASSPTGGHAEAFF.

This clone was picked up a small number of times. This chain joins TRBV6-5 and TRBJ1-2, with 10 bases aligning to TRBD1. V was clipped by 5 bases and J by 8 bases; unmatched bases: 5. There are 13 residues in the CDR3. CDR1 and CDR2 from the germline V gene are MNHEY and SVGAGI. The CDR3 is CASSKGQGLGYTF. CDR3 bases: TGTGCCAGCAGTAAGGGACAGGGGCTCGGCTACACCTTC.

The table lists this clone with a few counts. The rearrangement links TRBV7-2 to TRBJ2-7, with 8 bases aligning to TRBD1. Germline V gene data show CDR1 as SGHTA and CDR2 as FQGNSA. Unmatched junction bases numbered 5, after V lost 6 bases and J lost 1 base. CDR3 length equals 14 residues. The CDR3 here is CASSPTGGSYEQYF. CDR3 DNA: TGTGCCAGCAGTCCTACAGGGGGGTCCTACGAGCAGTACTTC.

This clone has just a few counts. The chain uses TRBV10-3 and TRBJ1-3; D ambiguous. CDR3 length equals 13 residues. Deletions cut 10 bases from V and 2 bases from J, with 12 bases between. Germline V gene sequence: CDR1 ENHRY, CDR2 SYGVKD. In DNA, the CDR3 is TGTGCCACCCGGTCGGTTGCTGGAAACACCATATATTTT. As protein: CATRSVAGNTIYF.

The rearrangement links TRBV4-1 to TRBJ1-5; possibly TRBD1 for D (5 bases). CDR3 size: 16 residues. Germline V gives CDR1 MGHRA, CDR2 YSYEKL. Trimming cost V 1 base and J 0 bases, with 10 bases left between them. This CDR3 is CASSQVGDYSNQPQHF. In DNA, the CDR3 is TGCGCCAGCAGCCAAGTGGGGGATTATAGCAATCAGCCCCAGCATTTT.

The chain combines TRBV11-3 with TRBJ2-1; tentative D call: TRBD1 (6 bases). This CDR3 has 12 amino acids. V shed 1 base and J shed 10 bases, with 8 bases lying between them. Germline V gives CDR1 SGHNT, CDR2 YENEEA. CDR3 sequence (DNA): TGTGCCAGCAGCTTAGTAGGGACAGAGCAGTTCTTC. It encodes CASSLVGTEQFF.

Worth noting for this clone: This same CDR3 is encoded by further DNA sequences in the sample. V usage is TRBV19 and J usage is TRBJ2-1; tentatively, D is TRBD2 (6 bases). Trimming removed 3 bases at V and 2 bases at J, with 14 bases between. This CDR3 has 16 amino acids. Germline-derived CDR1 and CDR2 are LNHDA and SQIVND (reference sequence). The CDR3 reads CASSIASGVPYNEQFF. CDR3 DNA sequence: TGTGCCAGTAGTATCGCGTCGGGAGTTCCCTACAATGAGCAGTTCTTC.